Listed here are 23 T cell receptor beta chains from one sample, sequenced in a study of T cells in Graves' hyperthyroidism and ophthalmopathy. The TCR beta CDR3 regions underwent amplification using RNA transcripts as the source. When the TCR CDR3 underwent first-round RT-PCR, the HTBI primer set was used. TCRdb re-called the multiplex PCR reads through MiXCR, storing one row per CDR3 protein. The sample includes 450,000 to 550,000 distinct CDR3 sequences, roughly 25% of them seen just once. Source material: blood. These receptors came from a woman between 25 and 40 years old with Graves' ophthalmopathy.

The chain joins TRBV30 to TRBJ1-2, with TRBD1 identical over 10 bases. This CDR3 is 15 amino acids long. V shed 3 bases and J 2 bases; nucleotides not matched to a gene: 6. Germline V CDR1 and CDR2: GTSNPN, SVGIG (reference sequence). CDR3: CAWREPGQGNYGYTF. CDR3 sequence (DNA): TGTGCCTGGAGAGAGCCGGGACAGGGGAACTATGGCTACACCTTC.

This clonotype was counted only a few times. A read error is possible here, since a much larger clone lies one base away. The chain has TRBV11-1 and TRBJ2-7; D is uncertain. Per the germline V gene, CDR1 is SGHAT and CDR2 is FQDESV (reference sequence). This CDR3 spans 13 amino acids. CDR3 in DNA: TGTTCCAGCAGCTCCGACATCGCCTACGAGCAGTACTTC. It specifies CSSSSDIAYEQYF.

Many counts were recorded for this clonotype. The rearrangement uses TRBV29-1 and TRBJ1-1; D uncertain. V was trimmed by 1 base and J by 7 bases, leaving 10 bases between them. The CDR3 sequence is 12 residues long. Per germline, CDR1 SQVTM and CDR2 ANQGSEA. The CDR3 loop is CSVEVVVGEAFF. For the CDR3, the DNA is TGCAGCGTTGAAGTGGTGGTGGGTGAAGCTTTCTTT.

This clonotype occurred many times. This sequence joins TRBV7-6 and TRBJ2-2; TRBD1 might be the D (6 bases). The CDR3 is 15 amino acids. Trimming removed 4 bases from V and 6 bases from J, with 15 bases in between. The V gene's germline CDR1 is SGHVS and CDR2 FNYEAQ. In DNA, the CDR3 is TGTGCCAGCAGCTCACCCAGCGACAGGTCCGGGGAGCTGTTTTTT. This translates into CASSSPSDRSGELFF.

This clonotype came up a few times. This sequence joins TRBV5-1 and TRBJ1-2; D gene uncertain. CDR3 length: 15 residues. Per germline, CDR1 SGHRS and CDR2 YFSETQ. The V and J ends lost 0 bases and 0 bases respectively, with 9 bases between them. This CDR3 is CASSLDPGTNYGYTF. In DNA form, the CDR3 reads TGCGCCAGCAGCTTGGATCCAGGAACTAACTATGGCTACACCTTC. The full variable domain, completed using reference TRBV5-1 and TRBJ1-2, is KAGVTQTPRYLIKTRGQQVTLSCSPISGHRSVSWYQQTPGQGLQFLFEYFSETQRNKGNFPGRFSGRQFSNSRSEMNVSTLELGDSALYLCASSLDPGTNYGYTFGSGTRLTVV.

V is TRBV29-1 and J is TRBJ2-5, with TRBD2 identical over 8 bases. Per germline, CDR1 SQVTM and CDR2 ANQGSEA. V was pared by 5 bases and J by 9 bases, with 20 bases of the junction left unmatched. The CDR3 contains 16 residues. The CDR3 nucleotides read TGCAGCGTTTTCCCGGATACAGCGGGGGCCGTCAGGGCCCAGTACTTC. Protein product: CSVFPDTAGAVRAQYF. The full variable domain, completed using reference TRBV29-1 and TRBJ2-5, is SAVISQKPSRDICQRGTSLTIQCQVDSQVTMMFWYRQQPGQSLTLIATANQGSEATYESGFVIDKFPISRPNLTFSTLTVSNMSPEDSSIYLCSVFPDTAGAVRAQYFGPGTRLLVL.

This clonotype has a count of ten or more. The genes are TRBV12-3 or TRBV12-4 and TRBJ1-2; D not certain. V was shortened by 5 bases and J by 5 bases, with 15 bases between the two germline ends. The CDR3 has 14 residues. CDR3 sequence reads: CASSPGTWGYGYTF. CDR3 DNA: TGTGCCAGCAGTCCCGGAACCTGGGGATATGGCTACACCTTC.

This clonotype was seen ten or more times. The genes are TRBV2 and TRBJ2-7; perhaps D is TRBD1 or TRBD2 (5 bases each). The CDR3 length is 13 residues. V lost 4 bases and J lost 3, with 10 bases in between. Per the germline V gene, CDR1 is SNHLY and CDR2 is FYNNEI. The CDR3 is CASSAGTFYEQYF. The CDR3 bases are TGTGCCAGCAGTGCAGGGACCTTCTACGAGCAGTACTTC.

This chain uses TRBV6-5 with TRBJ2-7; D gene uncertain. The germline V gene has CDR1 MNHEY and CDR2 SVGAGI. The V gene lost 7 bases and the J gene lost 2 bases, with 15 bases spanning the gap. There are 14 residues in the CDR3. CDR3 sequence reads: CASTDSPEAYEQYF. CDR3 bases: TGTGCCAGCACTGACTCGCCAGAGGCCTACGAGCAGTACTTC.

The CDR3 DNA sequence: TGTGCCACCGCCGACGGAGCTAACTATGGCTACACCTTC. Encoded protein: CATADGANYGYTF. The chain joins TRBV19 to TRBJ1-2; no reliable D call. CDR1 and CDR2 (germline): LNHDA, SQIVND (reference sequence). V lost 10 bases, J lost 0 bases, and 12 bases lay in between. The CDR3 runs 13 residues.

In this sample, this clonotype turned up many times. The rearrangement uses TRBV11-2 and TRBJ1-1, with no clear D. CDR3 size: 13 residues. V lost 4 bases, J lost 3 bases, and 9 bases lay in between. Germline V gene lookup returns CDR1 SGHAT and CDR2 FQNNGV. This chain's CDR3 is CASSSIVDTEAFF. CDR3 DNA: TGTGCCAGCAGCTCCATAGTAGACACTGAAGCTTTCTTT.

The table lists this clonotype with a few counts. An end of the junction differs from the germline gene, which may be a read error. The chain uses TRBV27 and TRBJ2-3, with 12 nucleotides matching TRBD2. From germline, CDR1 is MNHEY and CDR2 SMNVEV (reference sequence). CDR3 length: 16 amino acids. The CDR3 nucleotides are TGTGCCAACAGTTTCGGACTAGCGGGGCTCACAGATACGCAGTATTTT. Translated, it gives CANSFGLAGLTDTQYF.

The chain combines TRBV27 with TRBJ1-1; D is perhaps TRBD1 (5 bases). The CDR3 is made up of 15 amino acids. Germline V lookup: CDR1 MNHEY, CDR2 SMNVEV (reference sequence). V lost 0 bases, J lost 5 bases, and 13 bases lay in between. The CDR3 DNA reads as TGTGCCAGCAGTTTATCTGGACTGAGGGGAACTGAAGCTTTCTTT. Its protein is CASSLSGLRGTEAFF.

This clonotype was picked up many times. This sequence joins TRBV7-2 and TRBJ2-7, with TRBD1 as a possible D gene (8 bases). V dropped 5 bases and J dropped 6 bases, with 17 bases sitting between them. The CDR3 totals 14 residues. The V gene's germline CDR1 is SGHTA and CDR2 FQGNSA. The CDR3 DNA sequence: TGTGCCAGCAGCCCGTGGACAGGGAGGGGCGAGCAGTACTTC. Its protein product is CASSPWTGRGEQYF.

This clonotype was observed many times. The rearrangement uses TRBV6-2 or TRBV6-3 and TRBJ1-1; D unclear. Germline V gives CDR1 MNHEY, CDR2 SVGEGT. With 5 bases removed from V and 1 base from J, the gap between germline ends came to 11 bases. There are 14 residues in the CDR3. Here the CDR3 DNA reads TGTGCCAGCAGTACCGTGGGAAGGAACACTGAAGCTTTCTTT. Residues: CASSTVGRNTEAFF.

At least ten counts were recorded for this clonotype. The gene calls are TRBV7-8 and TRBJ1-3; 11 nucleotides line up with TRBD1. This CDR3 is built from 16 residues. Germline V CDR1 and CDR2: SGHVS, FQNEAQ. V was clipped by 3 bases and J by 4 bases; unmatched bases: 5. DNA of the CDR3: TGTGCCAGCAGCTTTACCGGGACAGGGGGAGGAAACACCATATATTTT. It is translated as CASSFTGTGGGNTIYF.

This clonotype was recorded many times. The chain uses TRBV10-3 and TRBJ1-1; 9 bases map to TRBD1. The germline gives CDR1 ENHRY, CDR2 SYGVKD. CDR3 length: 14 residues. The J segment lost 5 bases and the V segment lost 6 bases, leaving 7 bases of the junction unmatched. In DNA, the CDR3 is TGTGCCATCAGGGGACAGGGTCTGGGTACTGAAGCTTTCTTT. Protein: CAIRGQGLGTEAFF.

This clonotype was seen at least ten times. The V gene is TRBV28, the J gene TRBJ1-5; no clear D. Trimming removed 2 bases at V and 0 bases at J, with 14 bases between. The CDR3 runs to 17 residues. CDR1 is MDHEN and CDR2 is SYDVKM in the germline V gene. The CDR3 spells CASSLVQAYNSNQPQHF. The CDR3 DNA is TGTGCCAGCAGTTTAGTCCAGGCTTATAATAGCAATCAGCCCCAGCATTTT.

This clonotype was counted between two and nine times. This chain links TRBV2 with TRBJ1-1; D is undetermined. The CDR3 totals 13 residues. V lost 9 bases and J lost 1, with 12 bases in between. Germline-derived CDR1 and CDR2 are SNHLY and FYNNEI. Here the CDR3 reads CARTGDWNTEAFF. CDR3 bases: TGTGCCAGGACTGGGGATTGGAACACTGAAGCTTTCTTT.

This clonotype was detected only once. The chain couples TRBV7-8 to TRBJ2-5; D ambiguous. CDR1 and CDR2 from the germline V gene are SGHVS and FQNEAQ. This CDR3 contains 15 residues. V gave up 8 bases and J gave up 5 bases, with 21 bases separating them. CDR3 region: CASSLRGTRHETQYF. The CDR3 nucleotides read TGTGCCAGCTCCTTAAGAGGCACCCGACATGAGACCCAGTACTTC. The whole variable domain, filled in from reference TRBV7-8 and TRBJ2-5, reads GAGVSQSPRYKVAKRGQDVALRCDPISGHVSLFWYQQALGQGPEFLTYFQNEAQLDKSGLPSDRFFAERPEGSVSTLKIQRTQQEDSAVYLCASSLRGTRHETQYFGPGTRLLVL.

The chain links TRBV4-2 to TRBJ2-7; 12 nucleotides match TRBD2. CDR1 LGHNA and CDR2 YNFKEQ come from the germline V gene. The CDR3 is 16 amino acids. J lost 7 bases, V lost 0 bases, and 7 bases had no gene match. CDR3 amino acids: CASSQDYGTSGFEQYF. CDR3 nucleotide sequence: TGTGCCAGCAGCCAAGATTACGGGACTAGCGGGTTTGAGCAGTACTTC.

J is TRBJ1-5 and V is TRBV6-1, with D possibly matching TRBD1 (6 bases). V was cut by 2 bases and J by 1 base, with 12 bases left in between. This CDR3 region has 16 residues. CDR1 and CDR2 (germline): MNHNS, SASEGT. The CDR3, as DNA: TGTGCCAGCAGTGAACTAGCGGGGGCGAGCAATCAGCCCCAGCATTTT. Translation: CASSELAGASNQPQHF.

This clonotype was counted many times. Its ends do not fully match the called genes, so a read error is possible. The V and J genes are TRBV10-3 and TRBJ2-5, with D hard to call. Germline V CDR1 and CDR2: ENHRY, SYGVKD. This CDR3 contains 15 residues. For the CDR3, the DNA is TGTGCCATCAGTGAGTCGAGGAATCTCCAAGAGACCCAGCACTTC. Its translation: CAISESRNLQETQHF.